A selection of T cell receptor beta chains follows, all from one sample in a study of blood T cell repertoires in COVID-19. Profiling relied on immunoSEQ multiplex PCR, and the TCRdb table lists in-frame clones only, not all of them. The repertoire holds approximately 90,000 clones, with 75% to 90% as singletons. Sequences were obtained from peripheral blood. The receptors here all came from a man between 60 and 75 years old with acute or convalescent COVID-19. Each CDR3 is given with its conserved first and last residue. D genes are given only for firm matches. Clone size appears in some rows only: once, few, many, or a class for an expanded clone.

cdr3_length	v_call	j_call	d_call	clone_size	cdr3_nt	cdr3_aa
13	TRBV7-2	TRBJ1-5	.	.	TGTGCCAGCAAACCAAGTGGCAGTCAGCCCCAGCATTTT	CASKPSGSQPQHF
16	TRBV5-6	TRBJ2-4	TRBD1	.	TGTGCCAGCAGCTTCTGGTCAGGAACAGGGGAAAACATTCAGTACTTC	CASSFWSGTGENIQYF
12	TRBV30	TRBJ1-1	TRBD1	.	TGTGCCTGGAGCCAGGGGGACACTGAAGCTTTCTTT	CAWSQGDTEAFF
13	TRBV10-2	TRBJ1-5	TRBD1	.	TGCGCCAGCAGTGACGGACAGGGGGCATCCCAGCATTTT	CASSDGQGASQHF
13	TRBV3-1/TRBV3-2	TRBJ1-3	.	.	TGTGCCAGCAGCCAAGGACAGCTAAACACCATATATTTT	CASSQGQLNTIYF
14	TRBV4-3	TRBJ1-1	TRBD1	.	TGCGCCAGCAGCCAGGACAGGGGATTGACTGAAGCTTTCTTT	CASSQDRGLTEAFF
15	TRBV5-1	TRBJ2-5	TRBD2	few	TGCGCCAGCAGCTCTAGGACTAGCGGGAGTGGGACCCAGTACTTC	CASSSRTSGSGTQYF
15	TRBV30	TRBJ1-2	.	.	TGTGCCTGGAGTGTTAGGTCAGGGTCGGTCTATGGCTACACCTTC	CAWSVRSGSVYGYTF
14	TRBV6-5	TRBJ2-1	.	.	TGTGCCAGCAGTTACTCCCAGGGCTACAATGAGCAGTTCTTC	CASSYSQGYNEQFF
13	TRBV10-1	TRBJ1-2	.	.	TGCGCCAGCAGCGAGAAACGGGGCTATGGCTACACCTTC	CASSEKRGYGYTF
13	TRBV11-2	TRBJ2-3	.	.	TGTGCCAGCAGCTTAGACTGGCCGGATACGCAGTATTTT	CASSLDWPDTQYF
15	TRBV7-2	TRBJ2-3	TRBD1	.	TGTGCCAGCAGCGGCCAGGGGGCTAGCACAGATACGCAGTATTTT	CASSGQGASTDTQYF
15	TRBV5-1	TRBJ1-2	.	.	TGCGCCAGCAGCTCCCGGGCGCGGGATAACTATGGCTACACCTTC	CASSSRARDNYGYTF
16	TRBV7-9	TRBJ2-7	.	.	TGTGCCAGCAGCTTAGCCGTTAGCCCGGCGGGGAGCGAGCAGTACTTC	CASSLAVSPAGSEQYF
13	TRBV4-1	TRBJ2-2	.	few	TGCGCCAGCAGCCTTGGACTTATCGGGGAGCTGTTTTTT	CASSLGLIGELFF
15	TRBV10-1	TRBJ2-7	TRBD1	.	TGCGCCAGCAGTGACCCGGGACAGGGGGCTTACGAGCAGTACTTC	CASSDPGQGAYEQYF
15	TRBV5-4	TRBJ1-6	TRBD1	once	TGTGCCAGCAGCTTGGGGGGACAGGGGTATTCACCCCTCCACTTT	CASSLGGQGYSPLHF
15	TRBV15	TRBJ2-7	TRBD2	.	TGTGCCACCAGCCAATTTCTAGCGGGAAGTTACGAGCAGTACTTC	CATSQFLAGSYEQYF
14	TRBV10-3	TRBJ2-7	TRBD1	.	TGTGCCATCAGGCAAGGGACAGGGGTCCACGAGCAGTACTTC	CAIRQGTGVHEQYF
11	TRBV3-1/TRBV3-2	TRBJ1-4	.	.	TGTGCCAGCAGCCGGAGTGAAAAACTGTTTTTT	CASSRSEKLFF
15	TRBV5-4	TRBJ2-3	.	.	TGTGCCAGCAGCTCTGAAAACAGGGGCACAGATACGCAGTATTTT	CASSSENRGTDTQYF
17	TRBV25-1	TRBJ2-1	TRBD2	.	TGTGCCAGCAGTCCCCGGACTAGCCCTTTACCCTACAATGAGCAGTTCTTC	CASSPRTSPLPYNEQFF
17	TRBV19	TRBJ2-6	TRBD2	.	TGTGCCAGTAGTATTCGACTAGCGGGGACTGGGGCCAACGTCCTGACTTTC	CASSIRLAGTGANVLTF
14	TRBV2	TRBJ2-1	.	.	TGTGCCAGCTTCCGGGAGCGGTCCTACAATGAGCAGTTCTTC	CASFRERSYNEQFF
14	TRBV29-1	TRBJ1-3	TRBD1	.	TGCAGCGTTGAACTCAGGGGGTCTGGAAACACCATATATTTT	CSVELRGSGNTIYF
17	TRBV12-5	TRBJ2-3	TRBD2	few	TGTGCTAGTGGTTTGGCTCGGATAGCGGGGGGGCCAGATACGCAGTATTTT	CASGLARIAGGPDTQYF
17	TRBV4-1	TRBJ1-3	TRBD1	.	TGCGCCAGCAGCCAATTACTGACAGGGGTCTCTGGAAACACCATATATTTT	CASSQLLTGVSGNTIYF
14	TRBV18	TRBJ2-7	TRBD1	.	TGTGCCAGCTCACCACCGACAGGGGGCCACGAGCAGTACTTC	CASSPPTGGHEQYF
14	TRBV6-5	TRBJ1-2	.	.	TGTGCCAGCAGTTACTCGAGTCGAAACTATGGCTACACCTTC	CASSYSSRNYGYTF
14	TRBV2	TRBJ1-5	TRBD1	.	TGTGCCAGTCAAACAGGGGGCGAGGATCAGCCCCAGCATTTT	CASQTGGEDQPQHF
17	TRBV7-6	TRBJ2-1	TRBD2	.	TGTGCCAGCAGCTTAGACACTAGCGGGTTCTCCTACAATGAGCAGTTCTTC	CASSLDTSGFSYNEQFF
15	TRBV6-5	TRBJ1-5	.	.	TGTGCCAGCAGTTACCTCGGGGATAGCAATCAGCCCCAGCATTTT	CASSYLGDSNQPQHF
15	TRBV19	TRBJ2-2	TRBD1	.	TGTGCCAGTAGAATCCAAAACAGGGGCACCGGGGAGCTGTTTTTT	CASRIQNRGTGELFF
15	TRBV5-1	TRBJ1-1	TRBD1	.	TGCGCCAGCAGCTTGGAGGGACAGGGGTGGACTGAAGCTTTCTTT	CASSLEGQGWTEAFF
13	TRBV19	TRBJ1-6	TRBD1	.	TGTGCCAGTAGTCCGACAGGGGTTTCACCCCTCCACTTT	CASSPTGVSPLHF
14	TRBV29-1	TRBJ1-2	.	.	TGCAGCGTTTCAACGAGGGCTCTTAGGTATGGCTACACCTTC	CSVSTRALRYGYTF
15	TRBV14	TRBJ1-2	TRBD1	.	TGTGCCAGCAGCCAAGATGGTAGGGGGCTCAAGGGCTACACCTTC	CASSQDGRGLKGYTF
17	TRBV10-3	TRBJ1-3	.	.	TGTGCCATCAGTGAGCCCACCGGTCCAGGCTCTGGAAACACCATATATTTT	CAISEPTGPGSGNTIYF
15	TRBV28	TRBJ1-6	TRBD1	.	TGTGCCAGCAGTCCGACAGGGGGCGGCAGGACACCCCTCCACTTT	CASSPTGGGRTPLHF
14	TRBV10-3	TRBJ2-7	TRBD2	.	TGTGCCATCAGTGATCTAGCGGGGGCGGAAGAGCAGTACTTC	CAISDLAGAEEQYF
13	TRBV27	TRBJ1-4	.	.	TGTGCCAGCAGACCTAGCATTAATGAAAAACTGTTTTTT	CASRPSINEKLFF
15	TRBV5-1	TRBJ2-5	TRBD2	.	TGCGCCAGCAGCCTAGGAGCGGGAGCTGGGGAGACCCAGTACTTC	CASSLGAGAGETQYF
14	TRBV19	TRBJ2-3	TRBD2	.	TGTGCCAGTAGCCGAATGGGACTATCGGAAACGCAGTATTTT	CASSRMGLSETQYF
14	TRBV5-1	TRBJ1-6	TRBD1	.	TGCGCCAGCAGCATCGGGACAGGGAGTTCACCCCTCCACTTT	CASSIGTGSSPLHF
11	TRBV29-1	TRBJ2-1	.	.	TGCAGCGCAGAGCAAAACAATGAGCAGTTCTTC	CSAEQNNEQFF
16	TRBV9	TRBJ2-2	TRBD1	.	TGTGCCAGCAGCGACCGACAGGGGGACCCTCCCGGGGAGCTGTTTTTT	CASSDRQGDPPGELFF